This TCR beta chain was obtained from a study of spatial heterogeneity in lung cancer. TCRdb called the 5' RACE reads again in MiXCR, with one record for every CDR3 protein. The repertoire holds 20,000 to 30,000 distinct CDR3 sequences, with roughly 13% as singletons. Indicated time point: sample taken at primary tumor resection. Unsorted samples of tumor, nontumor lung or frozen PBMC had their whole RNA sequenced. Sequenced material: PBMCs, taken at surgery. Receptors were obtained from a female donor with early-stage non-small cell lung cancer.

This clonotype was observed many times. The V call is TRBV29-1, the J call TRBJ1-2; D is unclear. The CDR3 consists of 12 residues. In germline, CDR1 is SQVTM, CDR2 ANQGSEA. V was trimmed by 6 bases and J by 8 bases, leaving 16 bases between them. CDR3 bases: TGCAGCGTAGAGAAGACATCGGGGGGCTACACCTTC. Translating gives CSVEKTSGGYTF.